This TCR beta chain was profiled in a study of memory CD4+ T cells and cytomegalovirus serostatus. Looking at the study overall: This sample comes from healthy Belgian adults, under 10 CMV seropositive, approximately 23 seronegative. Study conclusions and caveats: Suggested: most of the CMV-linked TCR signature lies in CD4+ memory cells.

Turning to this clone: Its antigen is as yet unknown.

Clones were read by immunoSEQ multiplex PCR, and TCRdb kept only the in-frame ones, dropping some. This sample yields some 67,000 clones, of which more than 75% are seen a single time; around 4.5% belongs to the top ten. V dropped 4 bases and J dropped 7; count of bases not matched to a gene: 9. The CDR3 has 15 residues. Germline CDR1 is SEHNR and CDR2 is FQNEAQ (reference sequence). Single viable CD3+CD4+CD8-CD45RO+ cells were sorted as the memory CD4+ T cells. Serostatus was set by detecting CMV pp150, pp28, p38, p52 IgG. After thawing, CD4+ T cells were positively selected. This clonotype was sampled from an adult in good health and CMV-seropositive. The sequencing input was memory CD4+ T cells from blood. The chain recombines TRBV7-9 with TRBJ2-4, with TRBD2 identical over 8 bases. CDR3 DNA sequence: TGTGCCAGCAGCTCCCCCGGGACTAGTATCAACATTCAGTACTTC. Translated, it gives CASSSPGTSINIQYF.